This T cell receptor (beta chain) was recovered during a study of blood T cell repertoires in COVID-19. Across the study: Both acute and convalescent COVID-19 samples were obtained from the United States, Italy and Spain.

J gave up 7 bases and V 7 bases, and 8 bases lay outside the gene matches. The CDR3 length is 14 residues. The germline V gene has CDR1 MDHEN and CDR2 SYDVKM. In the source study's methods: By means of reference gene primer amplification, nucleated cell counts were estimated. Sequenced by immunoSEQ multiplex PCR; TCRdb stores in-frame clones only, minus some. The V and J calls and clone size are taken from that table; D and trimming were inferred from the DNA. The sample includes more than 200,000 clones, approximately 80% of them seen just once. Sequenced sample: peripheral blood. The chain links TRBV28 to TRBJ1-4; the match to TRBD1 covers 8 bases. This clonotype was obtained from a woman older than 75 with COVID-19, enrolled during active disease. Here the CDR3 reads CASTSGGGGEKLFF. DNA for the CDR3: TGTGCCAGCACCTCAGGGGGCGGGGGTGAAAAACTGTTTTTT.